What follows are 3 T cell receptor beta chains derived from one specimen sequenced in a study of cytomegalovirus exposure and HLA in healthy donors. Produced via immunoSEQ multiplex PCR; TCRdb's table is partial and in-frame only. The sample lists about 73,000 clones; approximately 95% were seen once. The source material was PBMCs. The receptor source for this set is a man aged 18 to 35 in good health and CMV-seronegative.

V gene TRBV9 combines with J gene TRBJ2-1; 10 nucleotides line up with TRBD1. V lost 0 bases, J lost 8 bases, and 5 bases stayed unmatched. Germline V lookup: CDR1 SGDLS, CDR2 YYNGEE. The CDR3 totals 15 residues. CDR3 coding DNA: TGTGCCAGCAGCGTAGGACAGGGGGCCAATCATGAGCAGTTCTTC. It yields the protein CASSVGQGANHEQFF.

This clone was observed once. The CDR3 nucleotides read TGTGCCAGCTCACCACCGGGTCTCGGAGGGGTAAGCGAAGCTTTCTTT. Translating gives CASSPPGLGGVSEAFF. The chain uses TRBV18 and TRBJ1-1, with a tentative D call TRBD1 (5 bases). V lost 0 bases and J lost 8, with 19 bases in between. The germline CDR1 and CDR2 sequences are KGHSH and LQKENI. The CDR3 has 16 amino acids.

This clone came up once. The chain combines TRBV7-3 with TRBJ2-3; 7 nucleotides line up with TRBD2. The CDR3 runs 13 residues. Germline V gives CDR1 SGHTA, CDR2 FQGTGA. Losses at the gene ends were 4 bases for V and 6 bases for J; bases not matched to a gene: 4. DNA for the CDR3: TGTGCCAGCAGCTGGGGGGGAGGGGATACGCAGTATTTT. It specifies CASSWGGGDTQYF. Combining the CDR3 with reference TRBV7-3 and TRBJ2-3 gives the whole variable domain GAGVSQTPSNKVTEKGKYVELRCDPISGHTALYWYRQSLGQGPEFLIYFQGTGAADDSGLPNDRFFAVRPEGSVSTLKIQRTERGDSAVYLCASSWGGGDTQYFGPGTRLTVL.